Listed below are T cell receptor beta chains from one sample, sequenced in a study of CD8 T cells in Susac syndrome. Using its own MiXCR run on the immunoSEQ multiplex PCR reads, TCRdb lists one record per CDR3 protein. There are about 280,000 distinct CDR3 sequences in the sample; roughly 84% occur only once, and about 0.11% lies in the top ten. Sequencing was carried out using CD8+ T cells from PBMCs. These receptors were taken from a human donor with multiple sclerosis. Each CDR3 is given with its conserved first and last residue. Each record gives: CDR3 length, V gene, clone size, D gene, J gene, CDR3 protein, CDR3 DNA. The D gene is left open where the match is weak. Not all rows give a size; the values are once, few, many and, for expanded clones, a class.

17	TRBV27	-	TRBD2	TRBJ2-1	CASSTPGTSGTYNEQFF	TGTGCCAGCAGTACGCCCGGGACTAGCGGTACCTACAATGAGCAGTTCTTC
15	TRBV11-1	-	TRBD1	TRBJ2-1	CASSSFGTGENEQFF	TGTGCCAGCAGCTCCTTCGGGACAGGGGAGAATGAGCAGTTCTTC
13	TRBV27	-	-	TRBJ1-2	CASSLLRGVGYTF	TGTGCCAGCAGTTTACTCCGAGGGGTCGGCTACACCTTC
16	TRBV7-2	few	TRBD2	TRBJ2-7	CASSLGSGLAGLQQYF	TGTGCCAGCAGCTTAGGGTCAGGACTAGCGGGATTACAGCAGTACTTC
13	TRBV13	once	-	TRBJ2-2	CASSLGRVGELFF	TGTGCCAGCAGCCTAGGACGAGTCGGGGAGCTGTTTTTT
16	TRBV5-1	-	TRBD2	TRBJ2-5	CASSFGVAGGEETQYF	TGCGCCAGCAGCTTCGGGGTAGCGGGAGGGGAAGAGACCCAGTACTTC
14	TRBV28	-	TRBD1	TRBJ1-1	CASSPPGGQTEAFF	TGTGCCAGCAGTCCCCCGGGGGGACAGACTGAAGCTTTCTTT
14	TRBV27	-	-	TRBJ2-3	CASSSIESTDTQYF	TGTGCCAGCAGTTCTATCGAGAGCACAGATACGCAGTATTTT
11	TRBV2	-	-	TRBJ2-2	CASSEARELFF	TGTGCCAGCAGTGAAGCTCGGGAGCTGTTTTTT
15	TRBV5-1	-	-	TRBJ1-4	CASSWEGGLFEKLFF	TGCGCCAGCAGCTGGGAGGGGGGCCTATTTGAAAAACTGTTTTTT
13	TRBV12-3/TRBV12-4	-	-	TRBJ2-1	CASSWNRRDEQFF	TGTGCCAGCAGTTGGAATAGACGCGATGAGCAGTTCTTC
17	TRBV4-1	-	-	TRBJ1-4	CASSQGRARAMGEKLFF	TGCGCCAGCAGCCAAGGTCGGGCCAGGGCCATGGGTGAAAAACTGTTTTTT
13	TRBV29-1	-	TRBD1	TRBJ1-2	CSDGDSVAYGYTF	TGCAGCGATGGGGACAGCGTAGCCTATGGCTACACCTTC
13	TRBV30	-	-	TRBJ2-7	CAHNRDGSYEQYF	TGTGCCCACAACCGGGACGGTTCCTACGAGCAGTACTTC
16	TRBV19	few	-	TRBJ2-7	CASSSLPGTGSYEQYF	TGTGCCAGTAGCAGCCTCCCCGGGACGGGTTCCTACGAGCAGTACTTC
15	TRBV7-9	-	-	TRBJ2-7	CASSLVGAGAYEQYF	TGTGCCAGCAGCTTAGTCGGGGCAGGGGCCTACGAGCAGTACTTC
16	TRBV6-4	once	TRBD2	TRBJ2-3	CASSEVLAMGTDTQYF	TGTGCCAGCAGTGAGGTACTAGCGATGGGCACAGATACGCAGTATTTT
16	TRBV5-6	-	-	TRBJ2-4	CASSFTGTLAKNIQYF	TGTGCCAGCAGCTTCACTGGAACCCTAGCCAAAAACATTCAGTACTTC